Following are 24 T cell receptor beta chains from one sample sequenced in a study of immune heterogeneity within non-small cell lung tumors. The template consisted of bulk tumor genomic DNA, with 600 ng used per sample. During surgery, each primary tumor gave multiple biopsies spaced as far apart as possible. Patients had untreated, newly diagnosed non-small cell lung cancer and underwent curative surgery. The authors amplified TCR beta CDR3 by multiplex PCR with 32 V and 13 J primers. TCRdb itself ran the multiplex PCR reads through MiXCR, one entry per CDR3 protein. Of 30,000 to 40,000 distinct CDR3 sequences in the sample, around 30% were seen once. The sample consisted of lung tumor tissue. Receptors originate from a man aged 35 to 55 with non-small cell lung cancer.

A word on this clonotype: A much larger clone differs from this one at a single base, so this may be a read error. J is TRBJ1-5 and V is TRBV24-1; no clear D gene. The CDR3 has 13 residues. CDR1 is KGHDR, CDR2 SFDVKD, per germline. The DNA for the CDR3 is TGTGCCACCAGTTACACCGGCAATCGGCCCCAGCATTTT. Amino acid sequence: CATSYTGNRPQHF.

A few counts support this clonotype. The V and J genes are TRBV7-2 and TRBJ1-2; D uncertain. The CDR3 runs 14 residues. V was pared by 3 bases and J by 1 base, with 9 bases between. Germline CDR1 and CDR2: SGHTA and FQGNSA. This CDR3 is CASSFSHLNYGYTF. The CDR3 region has the DNA TGTGCCAGCAGCTTCAGCCACCTTAACTATGGCTACACCTTC.

Concerning this clonotype itself: A read error may be the cause here, since a much bigger clone is one base away. The chain couples TRBV19 to TRBJ1-5, with D tentatively TRBD1 (5 bases). From germline, CDR1 is LNHDA and CDR2 SQIVND (reference sequence). The CDR3 length is 14 residues. The CDR3 region is CASNPGYSNQTQHF. CDR3 nucleotide sequence: TGTGCCAGCAATCCAGGGTATAGCAATCAGACCCAGCATTTT.

Only a few counts were recorded for this clonotype. The chain employs TRBV9 and TRBJ2-1, with D perhaps matching TRBD2 (5 bases). V lost 4 bases, J lost 10 bases, and 12 bases lay in between. Germline-derived CDR1 and CDR2 are SGDLS and YYNGEE. The CDR3 runs to 12 residues. DNA for the CDR3: TGTGCCAGCAGCCCCCCGGGAAGGGAGCAGTTCTTC. Translation: CASSPPGREQFF.

This clonotype was detected only once. This may be a read error: a much more frequent sequence differs by one nucleotide. V and J are TRBV7-2 and TRBJ2-7; 9 bases are shared with TRBD2. The CDR3 consists of 13 residues. Germline values: CDR1 SGHTA, CDR2 FQGNSA. CDR3 sequence reads: CASRIAGVYDQYF. CDR3 DNA sequence: TGTGCCAGCAGGATAGCGGGAGTCTACGATCAGTACTTC.

The rearrangement uses TRBV27 and TRBJ2-2, with D perhaps TRBD2 (5 bases). CDR3 size: 13 residues. CDR1 is MNHEY and CDR2 is SMNVEV in the germline V gene (reference sequence). V shed 7 bases and J shed 2 bases, with 8 bases lying between them. CDR3 nucleotide sequence: TGTGCCAGCAAAACTAGAAACACCGGGGAGCTGTTTTTT. It is translated as CASKTRNTGELFF.

This clonotype showed up many times. The genes are TRBV19 and TRBJ1-5; D is perhaps TRBD1 (6 bases). The CDR3 totals 13 residues. V shed 5 bases and J shed 5 bases, with 10 bases lying between them. Germline values: CDR1 LNHDA, CDR2 SQIVND (reference sequence). CDR3 sequence: CASSWGADQPQHF. DNA for the CDR3: TGTGCCAGTAGTTGGGGGGCCGATCAGCCCCAGCATTTT.

The rearrangement links TRBV5-8 to TRBJ2-3; tentative D call: TRBD2 (6 bases). Germline CDR1 SGHTS, CDR2 YDEGEE. V lost 4 bases to trimming and J lost 3 bases, with 9 bases between them. The CDR3 contains 13 residues. The CDR3 region is CASSPGATDTQYF. For the CDR3, the DNA is TGTGCCAGCAGCCCGGGAGCTACAGATACGCAGTATTTT.

This clonotype was recorded only once. A clone one base away is much larger, so this may be a read error. The chain carries TRBV11-1 and TRBJ2-7; D may be TRBD2 (5 bases). The CDR3 runs 14 residues. The germline gives CDR1 SGHAT, CDR2 FQDESV (reference sequence). CDR3 sequence (DNA): TGTGCCGGCAGCGAAAGGGCACTAGGAGACGAGCAGTACTTC. Amino acid sequence: CAGSERALGDEQYF.

As to this clonotype: A much larger clone lies one base from this, so it may be a read error. V gene TRBV2 combines with J gene TRBJ1-1; tentative D call: TRBD1 (5 bases). This CDR3 region has 16 residues. Looked up from germline, CDR1 is SNHLY and CDR2 is FYNNEI. Between the trimmed V and J ends, which lost 4 bases and 8 bases, there was a span of 23 bases. In DNA form, the CDR3 reads TGTGCCAGCAGTGGGCAGACAGAGCCGAAGAATCGAGAAGCTTTCTTT. The encoded protein is CASSGQTEPKNREAFF.

Details on this clonotype: Being one base from a much bigger clone, this may be a read error. The rearrangement uses TRBV5-6 and TRBJ1-5, with 8 bases lining up with TRBD1. The junction had 10 bases not matched to a gene; V was cut back by 6 bases and J by 8 bases. This CDR3 region has 14 residues. Germline V gene sequence: CDR1 SGHDT, CDR2 YYEEEE. CDR3 sequence (DNA): TGTGCCAGCAACTCCACAGGGGGTCTCAAGCCCCAGCATTTT. This sequence encodes CASNSTGGLKPQHF.

On this clonotype itself: Germline is not matched at one junction end, which may reflect a read error. J is TRBJ2-7 and V is TRBV7-3, with D uncertain. This CDR3 region has 15 residues. Looked up from germline, CDR1 is SGHTA and CDR2 is FQGTGA. The chain's CDR3 is CANSPRPASSYEQYF. The CDR3 bases are TGTGCCAACAGCCCCCGGCCAGCGAGTTCCTACGAGCAGTACTTC.

In its sample, this clonotype is medium-sized. The chain is built from TRBV27 and TRBJ2-1, with TRBD2 identical over 15 bases. This CDR3 is built from 15 residues. The V segment lost 4 bases and the J segment 7 bases; nucleotides outside the gene matches: 2. Germline V gives CDR1 MNHEY, CDR2 SMNVEV (reference sequence). CDR3 sequence (DNA): TGTGCCAGCAGTTGGACTAGCGGGAGGGGAAATGAGCAGTTCTTC. Translation gives CASSWTSGRGNEQFF.

Many counts were recorded for this clonotype. The chain is built from TRBV7-2 and TRBJ1-2; 7 bases are shared with TRBD1. J gave up 6 bases and V 1 base, and 14 bases lay outside the gene matches. The CDR3 spans 17 residues. Looked up from germline, CDR1 is SGHTA and CDR2 is FQGNSA. CDR3 protein: CASSLVGRGLGADGYTF. The CDR3 DNA follows: TGTGCCAGCAGCTTAGTAGGCAGGGGGTTGGGAGCTGATGGCTACACCTTC.

The chain has TRBV7-2 and TRBJ2-7; TRBD1 aligns across 8 bases. Germline values: CDR1 SGHTA, CDR2 FQGNSA. V was pared by 5 bases and J by 2 bases, with 5 bases of the junction left unmatched. The CDR3 totals 14 residues. Here the CDR3 reads CASSVTGGTYEQYF. The CDR3 DNA sequence: TGTGCCAGCAGCGTTACAGGGGGAACCTACGAGCAGTACTTC. Combining the CDR3 with reference TRBV7-2 and TRBJ2-7 gives the whole variable domain GAGVSQSPSNKVTEKGKDVELRCDPISGHTALYWYRQSLGQGLEFLIYFQGNSAPDKSGLPSDRFSAERTGGSVSTLTIQRTQQEDSAVYLCASSVTGGTYEQYFGPGTRLTVT.

At least ten counts were recorded for this clonotype. The gene calls are TRBV6-1 and TRBJ1-6; D not certain. This CDR3 has 14 residues. V lost 7 bases and J 8 bases, leaving 15 bases between the germline ends. Germline CDR1 reads MNHNS; CDR2 reads SASEGT. This CDR3 is CASTKRVGDSPLHF. In DNA form, the CDR3 reads TGTGCCAGCACCAAACGGGTTGGTGATTCACCCCTCCACTTT.

This chain uses TRBV18 with TRBJ1-1; the D gene is possibly TRBD1 (5 bases). Germline CDR1 is KGHSH and CDR2 is LQKENI. The CDR3 contains 13 residues. With 5 bases removed from V and 5 bases from J, the gap between germline ends came to 12 bases. CDR3 bases: TGTGCCAGCTCAGTGACAGCGGAGACTGAAGCTTTCTTT. Translation: CASSVTAETEAFF.

This clonotype was seen repeatedly, ten times or more. The chain employs TRBV19 and TRBJ2-5, with D perhaps TRBD1 or TRBD2 (6 bases each). This CDR3 region has 15 residues. V lost 1 base and J lost 4, with 13 bases in between. Germline-derived CDR1 and CDR2 are LNHDA and SQIVND (reference sequence). The CDR3 spells CASSIVGGGGETQYF. Here the CDR3 DNA reads TGTGCCAGTAGTATAGTAGGGGGAGGAGGAGAGACCCAGTACTTC.

In nucleotides, the CDR3 is TGTGCCAGTATTCCCGGGACTAGCGGGAGCGGTGAGCAGTTCTTC. As protein: CASIPGTSGSGEQFF. The chain uses TRBV19 and TRBJ2-1; 14 bases line up with TRBD2. Per the germline V gene, CDR1 is LNHDA and CDR2 is SQIVND (reference sequence). Germline trimming cut 7 bases from V and 9 bases from J; bases unmatched to any gene: 8. CDR3 size: 15 residues.

This chain links TRBV5-1 with TRBJ2-2; TRBD2 is a possible D gene (5 bases). Trimming left V 7 bases short and J 1 base short, with 20 bases between. Germline V gene lookup returns CDR1 SGHRS and CDR2 YFSETQ. This CDR3 spans 17 amino acids. The CDR3 region has the DNA TGCGCCAGCTCCCCAAGGGCGGGCGGCCTGAACACCGGGGAGCTGTTTTTT. Residues: CASSPRAGGLNTGELFF.

This clonotype turned up a few times. The chain couples TRBV12-3 or TRBV12-4 to TRBJ2-3; possibly TRBD2 for D (6 bases). Trimming took off 7 bases at V and 5 bases at J, with 13 bases between the two ends. The CDR3 runs to 13 residues. The CDR3, as DNA: TGTGCCAGCAAACCGACTAGTTTAGATACGCAGTATTTT. This translates into CASKPTSLDTQYF.

This clonotype was observed at least ten times. J is TRBJ2-2 and V is TRBV7-9; D gene ambiguous. Looked up from germline, CDR1 is SEHNR and CDR2 is FQNEAQ (reference sequence). CDR3 length: 16 amino acids. The V and J ends lost 2 bases and 1 base respectively, with 11 bases between them. For the CDR3, the DNA is TGTGCCAGCAGCTTAAGGCTAGATTGGAACACCGGGGAGCTGTTTTTT. This encodes CASSLRLDWNTGELFF.

This clonotype has a handful of counts. CDR3 sequence reads: CASSLILRVVQGPNTGELFF. For the CDR3, the DNA is TGTGCCAGCAGCTTAATCTTACGGGTGGTCCAGGGCCCTAACACCGGGGAGCTGTTTTTT. The chain links TRBV7-8 to TRBJ2-2, with D perhaps TRBD1 (5 bases). CDR1 SGHVS and CDR2 FQNEAQ come from the germline V gene. Trimming removed 2 bases from V and 2 bases from J, with 24 bases in between. The CDR3 extends over 20 amino acids. Supplemented by reference TRBV7-8 and TRBJ2-2, the full variable domain reads GAGVSQSPRYKVAKRGQDVALRCDPISGHVSLFWYQQALGQGPEFLTYFQNEAQLDKSGLPSDRFFAERPEGSVSTLKIQRTQQEDSAVYLCASSLILRVVQGPNTGELFFGEGSRLTVL.

About this clonotype itself: A much bigger clone sits one base away, suggesting this may be a read error. The J gene is TRBJ1-2, the V gene TRBV19; no clear D gene. The CDR3 has 15 residues. The V gene lost 7 bases and the J gene lost 2 bases, with 17 bases spanning the gap. Germline CDR1 is LNHDA and CDR2 is SQIVND (reference sequence). The CDR3 loop reads CASTITNSKNYGYTF. The CDR3 DNA is TGTGCCAGTACTATTACCAACAGTAAAAACTATGGCTACACCTTC.